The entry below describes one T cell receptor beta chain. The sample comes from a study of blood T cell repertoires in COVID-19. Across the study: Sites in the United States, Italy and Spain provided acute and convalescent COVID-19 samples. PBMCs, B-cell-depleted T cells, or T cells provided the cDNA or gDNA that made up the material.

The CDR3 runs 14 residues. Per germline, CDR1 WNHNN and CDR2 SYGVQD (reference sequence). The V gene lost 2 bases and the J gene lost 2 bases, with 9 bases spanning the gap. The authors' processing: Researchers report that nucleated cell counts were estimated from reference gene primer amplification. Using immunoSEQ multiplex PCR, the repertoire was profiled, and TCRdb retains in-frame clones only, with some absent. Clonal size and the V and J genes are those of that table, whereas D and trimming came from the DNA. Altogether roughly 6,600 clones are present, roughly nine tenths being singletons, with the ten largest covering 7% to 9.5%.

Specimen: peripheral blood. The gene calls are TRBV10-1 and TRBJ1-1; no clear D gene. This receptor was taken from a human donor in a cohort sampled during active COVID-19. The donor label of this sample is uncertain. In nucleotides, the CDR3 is TGCGCCAGCAGTGAGGGACGGGGAAACACTGAAGCTTTCTTT. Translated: CASSEGRGNTEAFF.